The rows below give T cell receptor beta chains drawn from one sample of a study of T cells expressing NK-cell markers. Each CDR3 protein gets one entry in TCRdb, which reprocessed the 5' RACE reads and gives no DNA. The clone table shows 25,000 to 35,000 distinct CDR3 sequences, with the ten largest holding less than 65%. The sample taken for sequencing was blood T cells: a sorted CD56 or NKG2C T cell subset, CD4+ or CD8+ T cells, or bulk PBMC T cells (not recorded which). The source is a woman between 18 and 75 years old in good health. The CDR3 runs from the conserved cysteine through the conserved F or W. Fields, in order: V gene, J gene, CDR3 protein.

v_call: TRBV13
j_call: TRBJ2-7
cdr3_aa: CASSLGSQPGEQYF

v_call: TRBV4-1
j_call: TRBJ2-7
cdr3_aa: CASSQDIRGGYEQYF

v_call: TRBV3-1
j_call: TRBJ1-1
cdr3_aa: CASSQDGPVGQGNTEAFF

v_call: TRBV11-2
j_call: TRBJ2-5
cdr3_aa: CASRATQEIQETQYF

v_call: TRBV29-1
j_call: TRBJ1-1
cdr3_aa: CSALGTYGTEAFF

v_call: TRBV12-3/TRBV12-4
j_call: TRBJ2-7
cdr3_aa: CASSSLAGGRPYEQYF

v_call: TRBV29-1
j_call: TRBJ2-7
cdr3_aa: CSVGPGDSYYEQYF

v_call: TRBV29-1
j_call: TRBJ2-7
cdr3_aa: CSVEDRGASYEQYF

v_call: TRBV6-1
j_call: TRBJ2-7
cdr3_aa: CASGNREDPYEQYF

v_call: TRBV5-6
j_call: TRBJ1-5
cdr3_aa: CASSSLGPEGNQPQHF